The clone carrying this TCR beta chain is labeled as medium-sized. Its antigen is not identified. Full-length variable regions came from constant-region reverse primers plus semi-nested Nested Universal Primer A PCR. TCRdb reanalysed the 5' RACE reads using MiXCR and keeps one entry per CDR3 protein. The sample lists over 8,000 distinct CDR3 sequences, less than 40% seen once, with about 5.3% in the top ten. Findings and limits, study-wide: Greatest tumor Treg TCR overlap was with tumor naive CD4+ cells. The TCR gene usage of tumor memory CD4+ T cells clustered together with blood and lymph node memory CD4+ cells and with lymph node naive CD4+ cells. Larger-cohort validation covered only one TCR beta V-J rearrangement.

Tregs were sorted as CD4+CD25+CD127-/low cells. The CDR3 has 14 residues. CDR1 and CDR2 (germline): SGHRS, YFSETQ. Between the trimmed V and J ends, which lost 0 bases and 4 bases, there was a span of 7 bases. The rearrangement joins TRBV5-1 to TRBJ1-4; the D is unclear. The material sequenced was Tregs sorted from blood. The clonotype was recovered from a female donor with breast cancer. The CDR3 sequence is CASSLDRRNEKLFF. In DNA form, the CDR3 reads TGCGCCAGCAGCTTGGACAGACGTAATGAAAAACTGTTTTTT. The full variable domain, completed using reference TRBV5-1 and TRBJ1-4, is KAGVTQTPRYLIKTRGQQVTLSCSPISGHRSVSWYQQTPGQGLQFLFEYFSETQRNKGNFPGRFSGRQFSNSRSEMNVSTLELGDSALYLCASSLDRRNEKLFFGSGTQLSVL.